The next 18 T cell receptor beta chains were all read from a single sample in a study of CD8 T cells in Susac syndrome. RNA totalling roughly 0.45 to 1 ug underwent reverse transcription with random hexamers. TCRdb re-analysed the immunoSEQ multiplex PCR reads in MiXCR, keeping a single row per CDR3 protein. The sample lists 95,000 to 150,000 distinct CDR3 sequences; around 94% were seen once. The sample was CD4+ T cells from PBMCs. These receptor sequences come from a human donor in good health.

CDR3 nucleotide sequence: TGTGCCAGCAGCTTAGGAGCCCGTGGACATCGGAGCTCCTACGAGCAGTACTTC. This codes for CASSLGARGHRSSYEQYF. The genes are TRBV7-9 and TRBJ2-7, with a weak D call TRBD1 (5 bases). The CDR3 length is 18 residues. The V gene's germline CDR1 is SEHNR and CDR2 FQNEAQ (reference sequence). The germline V and J ends were trimmed by 1 base and 0 bases, with 19 bases remaining between them.

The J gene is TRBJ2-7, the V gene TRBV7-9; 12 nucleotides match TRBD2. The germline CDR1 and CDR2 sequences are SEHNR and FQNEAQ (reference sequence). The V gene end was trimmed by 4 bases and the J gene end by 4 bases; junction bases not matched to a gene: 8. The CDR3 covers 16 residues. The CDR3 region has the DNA TGTGCCAGCAGCTCTAGACTAGCGGGAGCGGGTTACGAGCAGTACTTC. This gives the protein CASSSRLAGAGYEQYF. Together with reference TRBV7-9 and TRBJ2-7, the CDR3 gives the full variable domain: DTGVSQNPRHKITKRGQNVTFRCDPISEHNRLYWYRQTLGQGPEFLTYFQNEAQLEKSRLLSDRFSAERPKGSFSTLEIQRTEQGDSAMYLCASSSRLAGAGYEQYFGPGTRLTVT.

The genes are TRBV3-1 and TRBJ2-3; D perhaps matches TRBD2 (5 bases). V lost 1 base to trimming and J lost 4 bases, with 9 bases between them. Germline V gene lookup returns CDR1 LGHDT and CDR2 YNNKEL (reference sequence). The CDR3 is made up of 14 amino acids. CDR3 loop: CASSQGLAADTQYF. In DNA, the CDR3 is TGTGCCAGCAGCCAAGGGCTAGCAGCAGATACGCAGTATTTT.

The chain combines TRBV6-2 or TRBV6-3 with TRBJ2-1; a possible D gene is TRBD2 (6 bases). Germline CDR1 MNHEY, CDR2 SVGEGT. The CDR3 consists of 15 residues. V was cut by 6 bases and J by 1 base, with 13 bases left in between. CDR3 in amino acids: CASSRLAKSYNEQFF. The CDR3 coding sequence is TGTGCCAGCAGCCGTCTAGCGAAATCCTACAATGAGCAGTTCTTC.

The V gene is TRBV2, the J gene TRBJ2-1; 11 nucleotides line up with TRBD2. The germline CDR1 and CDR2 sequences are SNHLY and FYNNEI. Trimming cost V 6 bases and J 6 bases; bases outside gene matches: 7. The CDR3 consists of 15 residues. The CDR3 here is CASSGLAGYLNEQFF. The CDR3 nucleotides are TGTGCCAGCAGCGGACTAGCGGGTTACCTCAATGAGCAGTTCTTC.

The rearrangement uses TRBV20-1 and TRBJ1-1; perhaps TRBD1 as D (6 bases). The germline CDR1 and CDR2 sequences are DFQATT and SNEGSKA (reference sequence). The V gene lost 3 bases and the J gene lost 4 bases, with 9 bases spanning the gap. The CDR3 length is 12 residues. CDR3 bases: TGCAGTGCTAGCAGGGGAGGCACTGAAGCTTTCTTT. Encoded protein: CSASRGGTEAFF.

CDR3 DNA sequence: TGTGCCAGCATCAGATCAGGGTCTGAAGCTTTCTTT. It yields the protein CASIRSGSEAFF. The chain uses TRBV2 and TRBJ1-1; a weak D match, TRBD1 (5 bases). The germline V gene encodes CDR1 SNHLY and CDR2 FYNNEI. Trimming took 7 bases from V and 6 from J, leaving 12 bases between them. The CDR3 totals 12 residues.

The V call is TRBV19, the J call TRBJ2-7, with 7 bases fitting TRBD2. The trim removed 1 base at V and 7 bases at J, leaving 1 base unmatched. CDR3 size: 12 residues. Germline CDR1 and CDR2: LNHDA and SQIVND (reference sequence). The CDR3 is CASSIGSGEQYF. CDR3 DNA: TGTGCCAGTAGTATAGGTAGCGGGGAGCAGTACTTC.

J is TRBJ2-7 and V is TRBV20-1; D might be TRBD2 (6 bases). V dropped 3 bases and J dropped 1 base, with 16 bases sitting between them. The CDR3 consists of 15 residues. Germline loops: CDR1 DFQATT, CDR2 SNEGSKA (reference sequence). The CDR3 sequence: CSARGGGVGSYEQYF. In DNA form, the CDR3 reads TGCAGTGCTAGGGGCGGCGGGGTAGGGTCCTACGAGCAGTACTTC.

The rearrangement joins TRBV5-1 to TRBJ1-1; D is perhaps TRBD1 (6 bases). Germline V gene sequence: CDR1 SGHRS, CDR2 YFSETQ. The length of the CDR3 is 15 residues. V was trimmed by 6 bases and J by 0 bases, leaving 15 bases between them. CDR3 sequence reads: CASTPDSSMNTEAFF. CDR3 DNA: TGCGCCAGCACTCCGGACAGCTCGATGAACACTGAAGCTTTCTTT.

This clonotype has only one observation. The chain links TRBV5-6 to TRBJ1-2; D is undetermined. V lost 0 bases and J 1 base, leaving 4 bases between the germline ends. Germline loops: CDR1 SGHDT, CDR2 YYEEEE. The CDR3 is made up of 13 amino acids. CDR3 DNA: TGTGCCAGCAGCTTGGGAAGTAACTATGGCTACACCTTC. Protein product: CASSLGSNYGYTF.

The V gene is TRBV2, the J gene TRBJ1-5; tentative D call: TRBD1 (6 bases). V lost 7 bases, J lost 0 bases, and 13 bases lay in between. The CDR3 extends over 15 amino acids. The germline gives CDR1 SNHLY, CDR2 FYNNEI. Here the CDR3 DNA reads TGTGCCAGCACCGAACACAGGGCTAGCAATCAGCCCCAGCATTTT. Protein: CASTEHRASNQPQHF.

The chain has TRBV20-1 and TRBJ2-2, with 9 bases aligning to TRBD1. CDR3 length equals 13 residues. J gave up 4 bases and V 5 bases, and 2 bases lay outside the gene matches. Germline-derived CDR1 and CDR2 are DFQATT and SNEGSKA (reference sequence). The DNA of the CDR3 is TGCAGTGCTGGGGACAGGGTCACCGGGGAGCTGTTTTTT. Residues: CSAGDRVTGELFF.

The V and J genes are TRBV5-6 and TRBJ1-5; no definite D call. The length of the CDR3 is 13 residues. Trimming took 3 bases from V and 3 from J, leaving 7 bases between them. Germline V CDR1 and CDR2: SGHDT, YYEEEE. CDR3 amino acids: CASSSSNNQPQHF. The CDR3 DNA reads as TGTGCCAGCAGCTCCTCGAACAATCAGCCCCAGCATTTT.

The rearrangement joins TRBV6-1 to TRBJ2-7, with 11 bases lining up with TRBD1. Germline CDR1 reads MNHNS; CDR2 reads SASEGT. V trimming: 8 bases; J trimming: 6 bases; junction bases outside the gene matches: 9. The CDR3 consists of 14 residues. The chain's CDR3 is CASGGTGGTGEQYF. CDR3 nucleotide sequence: TGTGCCAGCGGGGGGACAGGGGGTACCGGCGAGCAGTACTTC.

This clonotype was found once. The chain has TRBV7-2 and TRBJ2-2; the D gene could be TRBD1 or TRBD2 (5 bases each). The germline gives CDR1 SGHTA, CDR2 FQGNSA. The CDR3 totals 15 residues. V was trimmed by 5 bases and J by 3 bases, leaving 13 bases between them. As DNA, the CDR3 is TGTGCCAGCAGCCCCGGCGTGGGGGACACCGGGGAGCTGTTTTTT. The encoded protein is CASSPGVGDTGELFF.

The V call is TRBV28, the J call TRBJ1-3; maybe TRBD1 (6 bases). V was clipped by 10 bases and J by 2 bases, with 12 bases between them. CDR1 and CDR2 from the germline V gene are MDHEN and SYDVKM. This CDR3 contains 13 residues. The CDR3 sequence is CATKGVAGNTIYF. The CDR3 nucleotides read TGTGCCACGAAGGGGGTGGCTGGAAACACCATATATTTT.

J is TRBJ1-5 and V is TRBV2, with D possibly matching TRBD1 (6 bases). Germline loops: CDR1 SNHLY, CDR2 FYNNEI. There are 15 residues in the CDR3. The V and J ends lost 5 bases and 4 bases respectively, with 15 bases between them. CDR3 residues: CASSIQGQDNQPQHF. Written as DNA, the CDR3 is TGTGCCAGCAGTATACAGGGTCAGGATAATCAGCCCCAGCATTTT.